This is a list of T cell receptor beta chains from one sample in a study of blood T cell repertoires in COVID-19. TCRdb's table, derived via immunoSEQ multiplex PCR, lists solely in-frame clones and lacks some. This sample yields 200,000 to 250,000 clones, of which 87% are seen a single time; roughly 10% belongs to the top ten. Sequencing used PBMCs or T cells enriched from blood (not recorded which). The origin of the receptors is a man aged 30-40 years who had recovered from COVID-19. The CDR3 runs from the conserved cysteine through the conserved F or W. D genes are given only for firm matches. Size is stated for part of the rows, as once, few or many counts, or as a class when the clone is expanded.

D	V	J	size	CDR3	DNA
.	TRBV19	TRBJ2-2	.	CASSRDPRGTGELFF	TGTGCCAGTAGTAGGGATCCCCGGGGTACCGGGGAGCTGTTTTTT
.	TRBV10-2	TRBJ1-4	.	CASSDFGGGFRVNEKLFF	TGCGCCAGCAGTGATTTCGGTGGAGGCTTTCGTGTTAATGAAAAACTGTTTTTT
.	TRBV7-6	TRBJ1-6	.	CASSQVQGSNSPLHF	TGTGCCAGCAGCCAAGTACAGGGAAGTAATTCACCCCTCCACTTT
TRBD1	TRBV3-1/TRBV3-2	TRBJ2-5	.	CASSEGQGYSRETQYF	TGTGCCAGCAGCGAAGGACAGGGGTATTCTAGGGAGACCCAGTACTTC
TRBD2	TRBV6-6	TRBJ2-7	once	CASTTGLAGGPYEQYF	TGTGCCAGCACCACGGGACTAGCGGGAGGGCCCTACGAGCAGTACTTC
TRBD1	TRBV30	TRBJ1-1	.	CAWMRQGDTEAFF	TGTGCCTGGATGCGGCAGGGGGACACTGAAGCTTTCTTT
.	TRBV5-1	TRBJ1-4	few	CASSLGPGELFF	TGCGCCAGCAGCTTGGGGCCCGGGGAACTGTTTTTT
.	TRBV4-2	TRBJ2-7	.	CASSQVADSYEQYF	TGTGCCAGCAGCCAAGTCGCAGACTCCTACGAGCAGTACTTC
.	TRBV6-5	TRBJ1-4	.	CASSTQGSGNEKLFF	TGTGCCAGCAGTACACAGGGAAGTGGTAATGAAAAACTGTTTTTT
.	TRBV18	TRBJ2-7	.	CASSPGFTSYEQYF	TGTGCCAGCTCACCCGGGTTCACTTCCTACGAGCAGTACTTC
TRBD2	TRBV7-2	TRBJ2-3	.	CASSLVGGVADTQYF	TGTGCCAGCAGCTTAGTGGGAGGGGTAGCAGATACGCAGTATTTT
.	TRBV6-5	TRBJ2-7	once	CASSFVSRDSYEQYF	TGTGCCAGCAGTTTCGTCAGCCGGGACTCCTACGAGCAGTACTTC
TRBD1	TRBV6-5	TRBJ1-2	.	CASSSSGQGSDYGYTF	TGTGCCAGCAGTTCTTCCGGACAGGGTTCAGACTATGGCTACACCTTC
.	TRBV7-9	TRBJ1-1	.	CASSLNSRRDTEAFF	TGTGCCAGCAGCTTAAATTCCAGGCGAGACACTGAAGCTTTCTTT
TRBD1	TRBV27	TRBJ1-2	.	CASSPGQGRYGYTF	TGTGCCAGCAGTCCCGGACAGGGTCGCTATGGCTACACCTTC
TRBD2	TRBV7-8	TRBJ2-1	few	CASSSSTSGSRSAWFF	TGTGCCAGCAGCTCTTCGACTAGCGGGAGTAGGTCGGCCTGGTTCTTC
TRBD1	TRBV27	TRBJ2-5	.	CASSLSPHSTGAQYF	TGTGCCAGCAGTTTATCACCCCACTCAACAGGGGCCCAGTACTTC
.	TRBV6-1	TRBJ2-5	.	CASSESSETQYF	TGTGCCAGCAGTGAATCGTCGGAGACCCAGTACTTC
.	TRBV7-2	TRBJ1-3	.	CASSPQGSNTIYF	TGTGCCAGCAGCCCCCAGGGGTCAAACACCATATATTTT
TRBD1	TRBV3-1/TRBV3-2	TRBJ1-2	.	CASSHRDRYYGYTF	TGTGCCAGCAGCCACCGGGACAGATACTATGGCTACACCTTC
TRBD1	TRBV7-8	TRBJ1-2	.	CASSSGTGGSYGYTF	TGTGCCAGCAGCTCCGGGACAGGGGGTAGCTATGGCTACACCTTC
.	TRBV9	TRBJ2-2	.	CASSPREGTGELFF	TGTGCCAGCAGCCCCCGGGAAGGTACCGGGGAGCTGTTTTTT
.	TRBV10-3	TRBJ2-7	.	CAIRDDRFYEQYF	TGTGCCATCAGAGACGACAGATTCTACGAGCAGTACTTC
TRBD2	TRBV7-8	TRBJ2-1	.	CASSLILAVNEQFF	TGTGCCAGCAGCTTAATTCTAGCGGTCAATGAGCAGTTCTTC
.	TRBV7-8	TRBJ1-1	.	CASSLVGGGRTEAFF	TGTGCCAGCAGCTTAGTGGGGGGAGGTAGAACTGAAGCTTTCTTT
.	TRBV5-6	TRBJ2-3	.	CASSLASTRTDTQYF	TGTGCCAGCAGCTTGGCCTCTACCCGCACAGATACGCAGTATTTT
TRBD2	TRBV5-1	TRBJ2-1	.	CASSLVIAGASEQFF	TGCGCCAGCAGCTTGGTGATAGCGGGAGCTTCTGAGCAGTTCTTC
TRBD1	TRBV27	TRBJ2-3	.	CASSLGTGHTDTQYF	TGTGCCAGCAGTTTAGGGACAGGGCACACAGATACGCAGTATTTT
TRBD1	TRBV18	TRBJ1-6	.	CASSPTGQGNSPLHF	TGTGCCAGCTCACCAACGGGACAGGGCAATTCACCCCTCCACTTT
TRBD2	TRBV24-1	TRBJ2-7	.	CATSVAGGGSYEQYF	TGTGCCACCAGTGTGGCGGGAGGGGGATCCTACGAGCAGTACTTC
TRBD2	TRBV7-9	TRBJ2-7	.	CASSLELAGIGHEQYF	TGTGCCAGCAGCTTAGAACTAGCGGGAATAGGCCACGAGCAGTACTTC
.	TRBV28	TRBJ2-3	.	CASSPNTDTQYF	TGTGCCAGCAGTCCCAACACAGATACGCAGTATTTT
TRBD1	TRBV19	TRBJ2-3	.	CATNHGTGRTDTQYF	TGTGCCACTAACCACGGGACAGGGCGCACAGATACGCAGTATTTT
.	TRBV19	TRBJ1-2	.	CASSMGRNYGYTF	TGTGCCAGTAGTATGGGCAGAAACTATGGCTACACCTTC
TRBD2	TRBV18	TRBJ2-1	.	CASSPNRGTSGGDEQFF	TGTGCCAGCTCACCAAACAGGGGGACTAGCGGGGGCGATGAGCAGTTCTTC
.	TRBV7-8	TRBJ1-1	.	CASSLSWGDTEAFF	TGTGCCAGCAGCTTATCGTGGGGGGACACTGAAGCTTTCTTT
.	TRBV7-2	TRBJ1-1	.	CASSLTGTSLLAEAFF	TGTGCCAGCAGCTTAACCGGGACTTCCCTGTTGGCTGAAGCTTTCTTT
.	TRBV27	TRBJ1-2	.	CASSLMAVNNYGYTF	TGTGCCAGCAGTTTGATGGCGGTCAATAACTATGGCTACACCTTC
.	TRBV7-9	TRBJ1-2	.	CASSPAWSDSYGYTF	TGTGCCAGCAGCCCCGCGTGGAGCGATTCCTATGGCTACACCTTC
.	TRBV28	TRBJ2-1	.	CASSFLDQRLDNEQFF	TGTGCCAGCAGTTTTCTTGACCAGAGACTTGACAATGAGCAGTTCTTC
.	TRBV2	TRBJ2-4	.	CASSKGVWGEGNIQYF	TGTGCCAGCAGTAAGGGGGTGTGGGGCGAGGGAAACATTCAGTACTTC